These 27 T cell receptor beta chains share one sample of origin, sequenced in a study of cytomegalovirus exposure and HLA in healthy donors (dated by TCRdb to about 2017). Receptors were amplified or captured by the immunoSEQ multiplex PCR assay. For the multiplex PCR, a mixture combining 60 forward primers for TCR Vbeta segments and 13 reverse primers for TCR Jbeta segments was used. TCRdb provides this immuneACCESS table in a form limited to in-frame rearrangements. Some clones are lacking; in checked studies, under half of them reflect an unresolved V gene, and why the rest are absent is not known. The sample table contains 100,000 to 150,000 clones; only one count was recorded for around 82% of them. The ten largest clones take up around 11% of the sample. Sequenced: PBMCs. These receptors originate from a male donor in good health and CMV-seropositive.

This clone was found a few times. The genes are TRBV29-1 and TRBJ1-6; TRBD1 might be the D (6 bases). The germline V and J ends were trimmed by 4 bases and 5 bases, with 15 bases remaining between them. CDR3 size: 15 residues. CDR1 is SQVTM and CDR2 is ANQGSEA in the germline V gene. The CDR3 DNA is TGCAGCGTTGCCTGGGGGGGCGCGGATAATTCACCCCTCCACTTT. This encodes CSVAWGGADNSPLHF.

The V and J genes are TRBV5-6 and TRBJ2-7; D unresolved. Germline values: CDR1 SGHDT, CDR2 YYEEEE. CDR3 length: 14 residues. V gave up 0 bases and J gave up 4 bases, with 11 bases separating them. The CDR3 spells CASSLADGVYEQYF. CDR3 DNA: TGTGCCAGCAGCTTGGCCGATGGAGTATACGAGCAGTACTTC.

The V and J genes are TRBV6-4 and TRBJ2-7; the match to TRBD2 covers 10 bases. The CDR3 contains 17 residues. The germline gives CDR1 MRHNA, CDR2 SNTAGT. J lost 11 bases, V lost 2 bases, and 18 bases had no gene match. The CDR3 DNA is TGTGCCAGCAGTGACCCGCCGGCGGCTAGCGGGAGTCCGGTGAAGTACTTC. This encodes CASSDPPAASGSPVKYF.

The table lists this clone with a few counts. The CDR3 DNA follows: TGTGCCAGCAGCGTGGTCCCAGGATGGACTGAAGCTTTCTTT. Its protein product is CASSVVPGWTEAFF. This rearrangement joins TRBV9 to TRBJ1-1; D not certain. V lost 2 bases, J lost 5 bases, and 13 bases lay in between. CDR3 length: 14 residues. Germline V gene lookup returns CDR1 SGDLS and CDR2 YYNGEE.

This clone was seen only once. The CDR3 reads CASSPSEGFSDTQYF. CDR3 nucleotides: TGTGCCAGCAGTCCGAGCGAGGGTTTCTCAGATACGCAGTATTTT. The rearrangement joins TRBV27 to TRBJ2-3; D is perhaps TRBD2 (5 bases). The CDR3 loop spans 15 amino acids. V was shortened by 5 bases and J by 4 bases, with 16 bases between the two germline ends. Germline values: CDR1 MNHEY, CDR2 SMNVEV (reference sequence).

CDR3: CATSRRAGGGSTDTQYF. In nucleotides, the CDR3 is TGTGCCACCAGCAGGAGGGCCGGGGGGGGGAGCACAGATACGCAGTATTTT. The chain employs TRBV15 and TRBJ2-3; 8 bases are a match to TRBD2. With V trimmed by 3 bases and J by 0 bases, 8 bases remained unmatched. The CDR3 contains 17 residues. The germline V gene encodes CDR1 LNHNV and CDR2 YYDKDF (reference sequence).

The chain joins TRBV6-4 to TRBJ2-3; 9 bases line up with TRBD2. The junction had 4 bases not matched to a gene; V was cut back by 6 bases and J by 3 bases. Germline CDR1 and CDR2: MRHNA and SNTAGT. This CDR3 has 14 residues. CDR3 nucleotide sequence: TGTGCCAGCAGCCTGACTAGCGGAACAGATACGCAGTATTTT. Translating it yields CASSLTSGTDTQYF.

The V and J genes are TRBV15 and TRBJ2-7; a weak D match, TRBD1 (6 bases). Trimming removed 5 bases at V and 8 bases at J, with 28 bases between. Germline CDR1 reads LNHNV; CDR2 reads YYDKDF (reference sequence). The CDR3 runs 17 residues. The CDR3 reads CATSAPLSTGPLPKQYF. As DNA, the CDR3 is TGTGCCACCAGCGCTCCACTCTCGACAGGACCCCTCCCCAAGCAGTACTTC.

This clone was recorded a few times. The chain is built from TRBV30 and TRBJ2-7, with a tentative D call TRBD1 (5 bases). The CDR3 is 15 amino acids. With 0 bases removed from V and 2 bases from J, the gap between germline ends came to 14 bases. Germline V gene data show CDR1 as GTSNPN and CDR2 as SVGIG (reference sequence). The DNA of the CDR3 is TGTGCCTGGAGTGTGGGGCCAGGGCTTACCTACGAGCAGTACTTC. As protein: CAWSVGPGLTYEQYF.

The chain joins TRBV5-1 to TRBJ1-3; D remains unclear. The germline V gene has CDR1 SGHRS and CDR2 YFSETQ. Trimming took off 0 bases at V and 1 base at J, with 14 bases between the two ends. The CDR3 length is 17 residues. CDR3 nucleotide sequence: TGCGCCAGCAGCTTGGCCGGCGGGCGGAATTCTGGAAACACCATATATTTT. It yields the protein CASSLAGGRNSGNTIYF.

J is TRBJ1-6 and V is TRBV27; TRBD1 agrees at 12 bases. The CDR3 covers 20 residues. After removal of 3 bases from V and 1 base from J, the junction contained 10 bases not matched to a gene. From germline, CDR1 is MNHEY and CDR2 SMNVEV (reference sequence). CDR3 region: CASSLARGQGARSYNSPLHF. As DNA, the CDR3 is TGTGCCAGCAGTTTGGCAAGGGGACAGGGGGCGAGGTCCTATAATTCACCCCTCCACTTT.

This clone was detected a few times. V usage is TRBV2 and J usage is TRBJ1-5, with D maybe TRBD1 (6 bases). CDR3 length equals 16 residues. Germline CDR1 is SNHLY and CDR2 is FYNNEI. Trimming took 4 bases from V and 0 from J, leaving 13 bases between them. In nucleotides, the CDR3 is TGTGCCAGCAGTGCGGGGGGGGGCCGTAGCAATCAGCCCCAGCATTTT. This codes for CASSAGGGRSNQPQHF.

The chain recombines TRBV29-1 with TRBJ2-1; 8 bases are shared with TRBD1. Germline-derived CDR1 and CDR2 are SQVTM and ANQGSEA. The CDR3 spans 14 residues. V trimming: 3 bases; J trimming: 4 bases; junction bases outside the gene matches: 5. As DNA, the CDR3 is TGCAGCGTTGATGACAGGGGTATTTACAATGAGCAGTTCTTC. It encodes CSVDDRGIYNEQFF.

This clone was found once. The V and J genes are TRBV4-1 and TRBJ2-7; 10 positions match TRBD2. This CDR3 spans 15 amino acids. The V gene's germline CDR1 is MGHRA and CDR2 YSYEKL. J lost 7 bases, V lost 0 bases, and 6 bases had no gene match. DNA for the CDR3: TGCGCCAGCAGCCAAGACGGGCTAGCGGGAGTGGAGCAGTACTTC. Its protein product is CASSQDGLAGVEQYF.

This rearrangement joins TRBV5-1 to TRBJ2-7, with TRBD1 identical over 9 bases. This CDR3 spans 14 amino acids. Germline V lookup: CDR1 SGHRS, CDR2 YFSETQ. V shed 4 bases, J shed 3 bases, and the junction held 5 bases outside the gene matches. DNA for the CDR3: TGCGCCAGCAGCGATTTGACAGGGGGCTACGAGCAGTACTTC. Its translation: CASSDLTGGYEQYF.

The chain combines TRBV5-1 with TRBJ2-1; 8 nucleotides line up with TRBD1. This CDR3 has 15 amino acids. J was trimmed by 9 bases and V by 2 bases; bases with no gene match: 10. Germline V gives CDR1 SGHRS, CDR2 YFSETQ. As DNA, the CDR3 is TGCGCCAGCAGCTTTAAGGACAGGGCGTTAGGTGAGCAGTTCTTC. It specifies CASSFKDRALGEQFF. The entire variable domain, with the rest obtained from reference TRBV5-1 and TRBJ2-1, is as follows: KAGVTQTPRYLIKTRGQQVTLSCSPISGHRSVSWYQQTPGQGLQFLFEYFSETQRNKGNFPGRFSGRQFSNSRSEMNVSTLELGDSALYLCASSFKDRALGEQFFGPGTRLTVL.

The rearrangement joins TRBV10-3 to TRBJ2-1; 14 nucleotides agree with TRBD2. Per the germline V gene, CDR1 is ENHRY and CDR2 is SYGVKD. Unmatched junction bases numbered 9, after V lost 4 bases and J lost 10 bases. CDR3 size: 16 residues. The CDR3 bases are TGTGCCATCAGTGCCGCGGGACTAGCGGGAGCAGGCGAGCAGTTCTTC. It yields the protein CAISAAGLAGAGEQFF.

The genes are TRBV12-5 and TRBJ1-5; maybe TRBD1 (6 bases). The V gene's germline CDR1 is LGHNT and CDR2 FRNRAP. The CDR3 totals 14 residues. V lost 6 bases to trimming and J lost 1 base, with 10 bases between them. The chain's CDR3 is CASGAQGSNQPQHF. The CDR3 DNA reads TGTGCTAGTGGGGCACAGGGCAGCAATCAGCCCCAGCATTTT.

This clone was seen only a few times. The V call is TRBV27, the J call TRBJ1-1, with TRBD1 as a possible D gene (6 bases). Germline V gene data show CDR1 as MNHEY and CDR2 as SMNVEV (reference sequence). This CDR3 has 14 residues. V dropped 4 bases and J dropped 2 bases, with 11 bases sitting between them. The CDR3 spells CASSWRGGNTEAFF. CDR3 in DNA: TGTGCCAGCAGTTGGAGGGGGGGAAACACTGAAGCTTTCTTT.

CDR3 sequence (DNA): TGTGCCAGTCGGTCCTTAACCTACGAGCAGTACTTC. Protein sequence: CASRSLTYEQYF. The V and J genes are TRBV27 and TRBJ2-7; D gene ambiguous. The CDR3 is 12 amino acids. CDR1 and CDR2 (germline): MNHEY, SMNVEV (reference sequence). Trimming stripped 9 bases from V and 2 bases from J, with 11 bases between.

The V gene is TRBV2, the J gene TRBJ1-3; D is possibly TRBD1 (5 bases). The V end lost 7 bases, the J end lost 2 bases, and 15 bases lay between the germline ends. Germline V gene sequence: CDR1 SNHLY, CDR2 FYNNEI. The length of the CDR3 is 15 residues. The CDR3 is CASKDGGGTGNTIYF. CDR3 nucleotides: TGTGCCAGCAAGGATGGGGGGGGAACTGGAAACACCATATATTTT.

This clone has only a few counts. The chain combines TRBV2 with TRBJ1-2; 11 positions match TRBD1. The germline V gene has CDR1 SNHLY and CDR2 FYNNEI. Trimming at V came to 7 bases and at J to 3 bases, leaving 4 bases not matched to a gene. The CDR3 loop spans 14 amino acids. The CDR3 DNA reads TGTGCCAGCACCGGGACAGGGGGTTACTATGGCTACACCTTC. Translated: CASTGTGGYYGYTF.

This clone was seen a single time. CDR3 loop: CASSFYNQPQHF. CDR3 DNA: TGTGCCAGCAGCTTCTACAATCAGCCCCAGCATTTT. This chain joins TRBV11-2 and TRBJ1-5, with D unresolved. This CDR3 has 12 amino acids. Per germline, CDR1 SGHAT and CDR2 FQNNGV. Between the trimmed V and J ends, which lost 3 bases and 3 bases, there was a span of 3 bases.

The gene calls are TRBV28 and TRBJ2-5, with D unclear. V was pared by 4 bases and J by 1 base, with 16 bases between. Germline V lookup: CDR1 MDHEN, CDR2 SYDVKM. The CDR3 runs to 16 residues. CDR3 sequence reads: CASSSPSQTGQETQYF. CDR3 coding DNA: TGTGCCAGCAGTTCCCCGTCGCAGACGGGCCAAGAGACCCAGTACTTC.

This chain links TRBV30 with TRBJ1-4; no reliable D call. CDR1 and CDR2 from the germline V gene are GTSNPN and SVGIG (reference sequence). V was clipped by 6 bases and J by 8 bases, with 7 bases between them. The CDR3 loop spans 10 amino acids. This CDR3 reads CACFGEKLFF. The CDR3 coding sequence is TGTGCCTGCTTCGGGGAAAAACTGTTTTTT.

This clone was counted a few times. This chain joins TRBV5-1 and TRBJ2-1, with D possibly matching TRBD1 (8 bases). Germline V gene sequence: CDR1 SGHRS, CDR2 YFSETQ. The germline V and J ends were trimmed by 4 bases and 4 bases, with 18 bases remaining between them. This CDR3 is built from 16 residues. The CDR3 sequence: CASSTALQGGYNEQFF. Written as DNA, the CDR3 is TGCGCCAGCAGCACCGCTTTACAGGGGGGGTACAATGAGCAGTTCTTC. Combining the CDR3 with reference TRBV5-1 and TRBJ2-1 gives the whole variable domain KAGVTQTPRYLIKTRGQQVTLSCSPISGHRSVSWYQQTPGQGLQFLFEYFSETQRNKGNFPGRFSGRQFSNSRSEMNVSTLELGDSALYLCASSTALQGGYNEQFFGPGTRLTVL.

J is TRBJ1-1 and V is TRBV6-5; a weak D match, TRBD1 (5 bases). Trimming took off 6 bases at V and 0 bases at J, with 11 bases between the two ends. From germline, CDR1 is MNHEY and CDR2 SVGAGI. The CDR3 is made up of 14 amino acids. The CDR3 protein is CASRLDSMNTEAFF. Here the CDR3 DNA reads TGTGCCAGCAGATTAGACAGCATGAACACTGAAGCTTTCTTT.